This TCR beta chain stems from a study of cytotoxic CD8 clonotypes in ibrutinib-treated CLL. Target depth was 1 in 200,000 to 1 in 1 million T cells, about 10x per clonotype. Assay: immunoSEQ multiplex PCR; the TCRdb copy retains only in-frame clones and omits some. The sample includes tens of thousands of clones, approximately 52% of them seen just once. CDR1 is MRHNA and CDR2 is SNTAGT in the germline V gene. V shed 5 bases and J 1 base; nucleotides not matched to a gene: 4. The CDR3 spans 14 residues. With regard to this clone: Its antigen is still unknown.

General observations from the study: Researchers report that baseline clonality outpaced age-matched healthy donors and tracked circulating CD8+ T-cell counts.

The sample here was PBMCs, taken after 24 months of ibrutinib treatment. The source is a human donor with chronic lymphocytic leukemia. This chain links TRBV6-4 with TRBJ1-1; 7 bases align to TRBD1. The CDR3 DNA sequence: TGTGCCAGCAGTCCCAGGGGGGGGAACACTGAAGCTTTCTTT. Translating it yields CASSPRGGNTEAFF.